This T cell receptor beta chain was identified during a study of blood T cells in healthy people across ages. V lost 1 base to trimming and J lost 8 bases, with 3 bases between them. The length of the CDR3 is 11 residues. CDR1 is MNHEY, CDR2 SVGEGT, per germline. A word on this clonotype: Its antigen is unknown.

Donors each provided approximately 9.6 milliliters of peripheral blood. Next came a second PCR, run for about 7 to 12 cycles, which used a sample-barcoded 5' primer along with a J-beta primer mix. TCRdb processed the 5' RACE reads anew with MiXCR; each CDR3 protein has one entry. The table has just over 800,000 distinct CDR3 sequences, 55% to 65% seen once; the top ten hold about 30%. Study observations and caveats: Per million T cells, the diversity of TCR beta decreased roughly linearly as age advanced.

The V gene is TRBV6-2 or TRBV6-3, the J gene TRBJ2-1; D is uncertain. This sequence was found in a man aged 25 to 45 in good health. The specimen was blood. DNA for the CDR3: TGTGCCAGCAGTTACTGGCATGAGCAGTTCTTC. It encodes CASSYWHEQFF.